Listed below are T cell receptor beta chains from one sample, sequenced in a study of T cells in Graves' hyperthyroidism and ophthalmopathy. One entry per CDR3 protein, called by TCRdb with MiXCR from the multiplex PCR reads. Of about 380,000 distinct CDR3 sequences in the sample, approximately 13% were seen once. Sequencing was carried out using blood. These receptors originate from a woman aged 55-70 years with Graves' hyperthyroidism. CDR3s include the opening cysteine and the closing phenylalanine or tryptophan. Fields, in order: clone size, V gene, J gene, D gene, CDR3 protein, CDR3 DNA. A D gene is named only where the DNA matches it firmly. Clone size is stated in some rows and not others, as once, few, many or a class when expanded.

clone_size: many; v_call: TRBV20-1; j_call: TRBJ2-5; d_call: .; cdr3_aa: CSARDGLRETQYF; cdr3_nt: TGCAGTGCTAGAGATGGTCTAAGAGAGACCCAGTACTTC
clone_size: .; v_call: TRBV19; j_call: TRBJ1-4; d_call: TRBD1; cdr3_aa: CASSFRGGNEKLFF; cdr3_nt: TGTGCCAGTAGTTTCAGGGGGGGTAATGAAAAACTGTTTTTT
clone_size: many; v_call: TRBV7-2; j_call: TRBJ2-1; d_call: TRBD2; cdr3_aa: CASSISGILYNEQFF; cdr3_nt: TGTGCCAGCAGCATTAGCGGGATTCTCTACAATGAGCAGTTCTTC
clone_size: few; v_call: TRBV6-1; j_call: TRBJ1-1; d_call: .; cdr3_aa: CASWDGYEAFF; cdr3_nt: TGTGCCTCCTGGGACGGTTACGAAGCTTTCTTT
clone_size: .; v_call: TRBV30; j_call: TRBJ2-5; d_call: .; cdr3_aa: CAWRGGRTRGKTQYF; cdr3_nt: TGTGCCTGGAGGGGGGGCCGGACCCGTGGGAAGACCCAGTACTTC
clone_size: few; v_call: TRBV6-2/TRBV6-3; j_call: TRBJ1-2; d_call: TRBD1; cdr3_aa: CASSYLKSDRGRRGYTF; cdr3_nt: TGTGCCAGCAGTTACTTGAAATCAGACAGGGGGAGACGTGGCTACACCTTC
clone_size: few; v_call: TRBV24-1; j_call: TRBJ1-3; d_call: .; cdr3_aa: CATSGLGFLSGNTIYF; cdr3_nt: TGTGCCACCAGTGGTCTAGGATTCCTCTCTGGAAACACCATATATTTT
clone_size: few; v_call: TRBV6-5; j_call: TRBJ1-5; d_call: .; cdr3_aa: CASSSGQPQHF; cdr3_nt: TGTGCCAGCAGTTCAGGACAGCCCCAGCATTTT
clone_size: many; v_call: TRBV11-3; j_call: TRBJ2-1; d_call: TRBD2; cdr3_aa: CASSLHPGTSGSSEQFF; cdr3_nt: TGTGCCAGCAGCCTGCACCCCGGGACTAGCGGGAGTTCTGAGCAGTTCTTC
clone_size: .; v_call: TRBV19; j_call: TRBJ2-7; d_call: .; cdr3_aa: CASSILGRGLGEQYF; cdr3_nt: TGTGCCAGTAGTATATTAGGCAGGGGATTGGGCGAGCAGTACTTC
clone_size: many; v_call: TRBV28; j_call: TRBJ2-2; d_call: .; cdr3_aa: CASRLRDISTGELFF; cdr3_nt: TGTGCCAGCAGACTCCGGGACATATCAACCGGGGAGCTGTTTTTT
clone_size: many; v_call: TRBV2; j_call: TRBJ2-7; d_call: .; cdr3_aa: CASRESSYEQYF; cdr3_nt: TGTGCCAGCAGGGAAAGCTCCTACGAGCAGTACTTC
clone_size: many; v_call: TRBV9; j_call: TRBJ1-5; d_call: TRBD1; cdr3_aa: CASSVGTDGQPQHF; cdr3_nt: TGTGCCAGCAGCGTCGGGACAGATGGTCAGCCCCAGCATTTT
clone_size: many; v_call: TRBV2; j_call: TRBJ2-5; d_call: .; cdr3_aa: CASSENQETQYF; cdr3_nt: TGTGCCAGCAGTGAGAACCAAGAGACCCAGTACTTC
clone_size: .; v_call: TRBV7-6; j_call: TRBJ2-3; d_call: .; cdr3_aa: CASSAPGGLITDTQYF; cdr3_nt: TGTGCCAGCAGCGCGCCTGGCGGCTTAATTACAGATACGCAGTATTTT